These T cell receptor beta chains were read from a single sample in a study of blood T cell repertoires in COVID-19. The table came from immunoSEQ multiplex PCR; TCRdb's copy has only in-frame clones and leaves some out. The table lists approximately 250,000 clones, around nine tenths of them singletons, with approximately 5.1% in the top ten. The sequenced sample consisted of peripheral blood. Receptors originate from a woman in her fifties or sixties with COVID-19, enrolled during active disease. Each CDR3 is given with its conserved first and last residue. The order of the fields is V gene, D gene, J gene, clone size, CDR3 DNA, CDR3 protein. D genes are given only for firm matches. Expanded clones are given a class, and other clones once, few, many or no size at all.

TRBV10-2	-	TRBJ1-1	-	TGCGCCAGCATGAGGGGGAGGGGGTCTGAAGCTTTCTTT	CASMRGRGSEAFF
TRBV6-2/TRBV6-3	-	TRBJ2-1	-	TGTGCCAGCAGTTACCCAACCCCTGCTCTAGCGACCTACTCCTACAATGAGCAGTTCTTC	CASSYPTPALATYSYNEQFF
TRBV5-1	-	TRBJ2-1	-	TGCGCCAGCAGCTTTCGACCCGGCGGGGATGAGCAGTTCTTC	CASSFRPGGDEQFF
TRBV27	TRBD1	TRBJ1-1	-	TGTGCCAGCAGTCTTAGGACAGGGATGAACACTGAAGCTTTCTTT	CASSLRTGMNTEAFF
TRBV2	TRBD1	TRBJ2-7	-	TGTGCCAGCAGCCGGGACAGGACCTCCTACGAGCAGTACTTC	CASSRDRTSYEQYF
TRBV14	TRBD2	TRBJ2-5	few	TGTGCCAGCAGCCTAATGACTAGCGGGGTAATTCCCAACCAAGAGACCCAGTACTTC	CASSLMTSGVIPNQETQYF
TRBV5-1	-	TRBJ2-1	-	TGCGCCAGCAGGGGCGATTTGTTACCCAATGAGCAGTTCTTC	CASRGDLLPNEQFF
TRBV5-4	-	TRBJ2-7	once	TGTGCCAGCAGCCCGCCGTTGGGGGCTTCCTACGAGCAGTACTTC	CASSPPLGASYEQYF
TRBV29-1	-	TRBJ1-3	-	TGCAGCGTTGGCGGGGGGCTCTCTGGAAACACCATATATTTT	CSVGGGLSGNTIYF
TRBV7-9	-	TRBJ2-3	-	TGTGCCAGCAGGTTTACAGACACAGATACGCAGTATTTT	CASRFTDTDTQYF
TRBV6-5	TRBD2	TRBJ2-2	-	TGTGCCAGCAGAATTAGCGGGAGGTCCCCCGGGGAGCTGTTTTTT	CASRISGRSPGELFF
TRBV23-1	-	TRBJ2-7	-	TGCGCCAGCAGTCAGAGGCACGAGCAGTACTTC	CASSQRHEQYF
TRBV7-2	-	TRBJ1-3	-	TGTGCCAGCAGTCCCCTCTCTAGCACCATATATTTT	CASSPLSSTIYF
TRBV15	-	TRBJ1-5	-	TGTGCCACCAGCGGTTCGTTCTCAGGGGGCAATCAGCCCCAGCATTTT	CATSGSFSGGNQPQHF
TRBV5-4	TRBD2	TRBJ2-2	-	TGTGCCAGCAGGCCTGAACTAGCGCGGGGCACCGGGGAGCTGTTTTTT	CASRPELARGTGELFF
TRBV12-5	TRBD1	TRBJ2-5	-	TGTGCTAGTGGTTTGGGGGGACAGAAAGAGACCCAGTACTTC	CASGLGGQKETQYF
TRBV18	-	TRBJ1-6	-	TGTGCCAGCTCACCACCCGGGTCACCCCTCCACTTT	CASSPPGSPLHF
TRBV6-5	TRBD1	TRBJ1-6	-	TGTGCCAGCAGTCAGGACAGGATCTATAATTCACCCCTCCACTTT	CASSQDRIYNSPLHF
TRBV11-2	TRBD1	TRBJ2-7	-	TGTGCCAGCAGCTTAACACGGACAGGAGAATACGAGCAGTACTTC	CASSLTRTGEYEQYF
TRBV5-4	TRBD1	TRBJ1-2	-	TGTGCCAGCAGCTCCGGACAGGGGCGCTATGGCTACACCTTC	CASSSGQGRYGYTF
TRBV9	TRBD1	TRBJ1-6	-	TGTGCCAGCAGCGTAACAGGGGCCAGCAATTCACCCCTCCACTTT	CASSVTGASNSPLHF
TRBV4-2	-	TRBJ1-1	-	TGTGCCAGCAGCCAAGTGGGCTCTGGGGCTTTCTTT	CASSQVGSGAFF
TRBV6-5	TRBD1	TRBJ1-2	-	TGTGCCAGCATCTCGACAGGGACCTATGGCTACACCTTC	CASISTGTYGYTF
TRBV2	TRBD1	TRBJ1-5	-	TGTGCCAGCAGGGGGGACAGCCAGAATCAGCCCCAGCATTTT	CASRGDSQNQPQHF
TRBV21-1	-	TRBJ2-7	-	TGTGCCAGCAGCAAGACAGGGTTGGTGTTTGGTGCTCCTGCCACCGCCTACGAGCAGTACTTC	CASSKTGLVFGAPATAYEQYF
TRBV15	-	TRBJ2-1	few	TGTGCCACCAGCAGAGGCCGGGATGAGCAGTTCTTC	CATSRGRDEQFF
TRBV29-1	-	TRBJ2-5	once	TGCAGCGTTGAAGGTCGGGGGGCGGTGGAGACCCAGTACTTC	CSVEGRGAVETQYF
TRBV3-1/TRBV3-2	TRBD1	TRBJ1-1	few	TGTGCCAGCAGCTACGTCCCGGGACAGGGCTACACTGAAGCTTTCTTT	CASSYVPGQGYTEAFF
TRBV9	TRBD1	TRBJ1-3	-	TGTGCCAGCAGCGCCCGGACAGGGAAGGCTGGAAACACCATATATTTT	CASSARTGKAGNTIYF
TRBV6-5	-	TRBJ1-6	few	TGTGCCAGCAGTCTAACCTACTATAATTCACCCCTCCACTTT	CASSLTYYNSPLHF
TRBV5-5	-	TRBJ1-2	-	TGTGCCAGCAGCGAGAGACAGGAAGGGGGCTACACCTTC	CASSERQEGGYTF
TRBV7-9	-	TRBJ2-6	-	TGTGCCAGCAGCCCCCGCGGGGCTGGGGCCAACGTCCTGACTTTC	CASSPRGAGANVLTF
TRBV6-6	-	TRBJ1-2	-	TGTGCCAGCAGTTCGTTCGGAGCAAACTATGGCTACACCTTC	CASSSFGANYGYTF
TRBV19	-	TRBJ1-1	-	TGTGCCAGTAGTACGAGACAGCCAAACACTGAAGCTTTCTTT	CASSTRQPNTEAFF
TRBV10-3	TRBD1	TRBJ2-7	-	TGTGCCATCAGTGGGGACAGGAACCCCTCCTACGAGCAGTACTTC	CAISGDRNPSYEQYF
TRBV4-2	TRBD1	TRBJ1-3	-	TGTGCCAGCAGCCAAGCTTGGGGACAGGGGAGTGGAAACACCATATATTTT	CASSQAWGQGSGNTIYF
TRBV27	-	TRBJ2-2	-	TGTGCCAGCAGTTTAACAGGAAAAACCGGGGAGCTGTTTTTT	CASSLTGKTGELFF
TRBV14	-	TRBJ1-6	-	TGTGCCAGCAGCCAACGAGGGGGTTGGAATTCACCCCTCCACTTT	CASSQRGGWNSPLHF
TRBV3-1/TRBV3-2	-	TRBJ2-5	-	TGTGCCAGCAGCCGGACAGTCTGGGAGACCCAGTACTTC	CASSRTVWETQYF
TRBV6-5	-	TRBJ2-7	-	TGTGCCACAACACCCAGATTAAGCTCCTACGAGCAGTACTTC	CATTPRLSSYEQYF
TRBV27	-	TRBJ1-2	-	TGTGCCAGCAGGCCCCGAGGGAGGGAGCGCTATGGCTACACCTTC	CASRPRGRERYGYTF
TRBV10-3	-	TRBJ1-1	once	TGTGCCATCATTGGCCAGATGAACACTGAAGCTTTCTTT	CAIIGQMNTEAFF
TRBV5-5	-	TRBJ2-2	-	TGTGCCAGCAGCCCAACAGGCGGCCGGAACACCGGGGAGCTGTTTTTT	CASSPTGGRNTGELFF
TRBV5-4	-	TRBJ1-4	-	TGTGCCAGCAGTCTCCAGGGCTCTGAAAAACTGTTTTTT	CASSLQGSEKLFF
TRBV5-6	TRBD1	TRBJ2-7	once	TGTGCCAGCAGCTCAGGGGGCAGGGGAGAGTACGAGCAGTACTTC	CASSSGGRGEYEQYF
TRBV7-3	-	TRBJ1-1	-	TGTGCCAGCAGCCCCCGGGGGGTCACTGAAGCTTTCTTT	CASSPRGVTEAFF
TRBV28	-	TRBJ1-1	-	TGTGCCAGCAGTCCATTGGGAGGGAGGGCTTTCTTT	CASSPLGGRAFF
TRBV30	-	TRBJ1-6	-	TGTGCCTGGCGCCGGGGGGCGGATAATTCACCCCTCCACTTT	CAWRRGADNSPLHF
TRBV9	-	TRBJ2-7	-	TGTGCCAGCAGCGTAGTCGCCCTAGGCGAGCAGTACTTC	CASSVVALGEQYF
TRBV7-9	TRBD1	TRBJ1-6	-	TGTGCCAGCAGCTTTGATGACAGGGATAATTCACCCCTCCACTTT	CASSFDDRDNSPLHF
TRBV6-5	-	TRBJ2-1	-	TGTGCCAGCAGTTACCCTTCTGGGCTCAATGAGCAGTTCTTC	CASSYPSGLNEQFF
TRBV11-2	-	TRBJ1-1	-	TGTGCCAGCATCAAGGCGGGGGGAGGCACTGAAGCTTTCTTT	CASIKAGGGTEAFF
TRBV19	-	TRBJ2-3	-	TGTGCCAGTAGTATGAGTCGCCGCTATAGCACAGATACGCAGTATTTT	CASSMSRRYSTDTQYF
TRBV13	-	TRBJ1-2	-	TGTGCCAGCAGCTTAGCGAACGGGGATAACTATGGCTACACCTTC	CASSLANGDNYGYTF
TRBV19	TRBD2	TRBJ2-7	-	TGTGCCAGTAGTTTCATGACAGGGCCGGGACTAGCGGGAGACTACGAGCAGTACTTC	CASSFMTGPGLAGDYEQYF